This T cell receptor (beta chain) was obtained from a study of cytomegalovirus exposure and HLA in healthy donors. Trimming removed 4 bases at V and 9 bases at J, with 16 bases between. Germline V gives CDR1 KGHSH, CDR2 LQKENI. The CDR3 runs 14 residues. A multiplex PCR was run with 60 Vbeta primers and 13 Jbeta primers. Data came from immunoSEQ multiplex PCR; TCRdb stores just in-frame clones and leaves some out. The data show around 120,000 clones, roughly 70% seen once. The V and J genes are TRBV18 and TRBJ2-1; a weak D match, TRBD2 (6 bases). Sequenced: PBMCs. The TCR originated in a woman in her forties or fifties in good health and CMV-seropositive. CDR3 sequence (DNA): TGTGCCAGCTCACTACCTAGCGTTCGAGGTGAGCAGTTCTTC. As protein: CASSLPSVRGEQFF.